The entry that follows covers one T cell receptor (beta chain) sequence. Antigen unknown. This specimen comes from a study of identical twins. Study results and limitations: In beta out-of-frame sequences, the excess sharing between twins was weaker.

Template switching added a universal primer binding site, and final cDNA carried unique molecular identifiers. In TCRdb, the 5' RACE reads were re-called with MiXCR into one record per CDR3 protein. The table includes about 250,000 distinct CDR3 sequences, over 12% detected once. J was trimmed by 3 bases and V by 4 bases; bases with no gene match: 9. CDR3 length: 16 amino acids. CDR1 SGHDT and CDR2 YYEEEE come from the germline V gene. The sequenced material came from memory (CD45RO+) T cells sorted from blood. This sequence joins TRBV5-6 and TRBJ2-1; TRBD2 matches at 8 bases. The source is a young woman in good health. CDR3 residues: CASSLERESFYNEQFF. Here the CDR3 DNA reads TGTGCCAGCAGCCTGGAGCGGGAGAGTTTCTACAATGAGCAGTTCTTC.